This passage covers 12 T cell receptor beta chains from one sample sequenced in a study of blood T cell repertoires in COVID-19. TCRdb's table, derived via immunoSEQ multiplex PCR, lists solely in-frame clones and lacks some. Among more than 110,000 clones listed, roughly 80% were seen once. The sample was peripheral blood. Receptor source: a woman in her 50s with active or convalescent COVID-19.

The chain's CDR3 is CASSLGTSLETQYF. CDR3 coding DNA: TGTGCCAGCAGCTTAGGGACTAGCCTAGAGACCCAGTACTTC. The chain combines TRBV7-8 with TRBJ2-5, with 8 bases aligning to TRBD2. The CDR3 is 14 amino acids. J gave up 4 bases and V 1 base, and 2 bases lay outside the gene matches. CDR1 and CDR2 from the germline V gene are SGHVS and FQNEAQ.

The V gene is TRBV3-1 (or the pseudogene TRBV3-2), the J gene TRBJ2-5; D perhaps matches TRBD1 (6 bases). The CDR3 is 16 amino acids. Deletions cut 0 bases from V and 5 bases from J, with 16 bases between. Germline loops: CDR1 LGHDT, CDR2 YNNKEL (reference sequence). The CDR3 sequence: CASSQDGGGGLETQYF. CDR3 DNA sequence: TGTGCCAGCAGCCAAGATGGGGGCGGTGGCCTGGAGACCCAGTACTTC.

This clone has just one count. The gene calls are TRBV6-1 and TRBJ2-1, with TRBD2 matching 9 bases. Germline CDR1 and CDR2: MNHNS and SASEGT. The CDR3 is 17 amino acids. Losses at the gene ends were 4 bases for V and 8 bases for J; bases not matched to a gene: 15. The CDR3 reads CASSGPYRRGGPDEQFF. CDR3 bases: TGTGCCAGCAGTGGCCCCTATAGGCGGGGGGGCCCGGATGAGCAGTTCTTC.

This sequence joins TRBV2 and TRBJ2-2; TRBD2 matches 9 bases. The CDR3 is 15 amino acids. The germline V gene has CDR1 SNHLY and CDR2 FYNNEI. V lost 8 bases, J lost 4 bases, and 8 bases stayed unmatched. The CDR3 is CASRGGASGTGELFF. The CDR3 DNA sequence: TGTGCCAGCCGCGGGGGGGCCTCGGGCACCGGGGAGCTGTTTTTT. The complete variable domain, with remaining parts taken from reference TRBV2 and TRBJ2-2, reads EPEVTQTPSHQVTQMGQEVILRCVPISNHLYFYWYRQILGQKVEFLVSFYNNEISEKSEIFDDQFSVERPDGSNFTLKIRSTKLEDSAMYFCASRGGASGTGELFFGEGSRLTVL.

The rearrangement joins TRBV7-9 to TRBJ1-1; D uncertain. CDR3 size: 14 residues. The germline V gene has CDR1 SEHNR and CDR2 FQNEAQ (reference sequence). V was trimmed by 4 bases and J by 0 bases, leaving 9 bases between them. The chain's CDR3 is CASSSETVNTEAFF. DNA for the CDR3: TGTGCCAGCAGCTCGGAGACGGTGAACACTGAAGCTTTCTTT.

The gene calls are TRBV30 and TRBJ2-1; unclear D gene. Germline lookup yields CDR1 GTSNPN and CDR2 SVGIG (reference sequence). This CDR3 spans 11 amino acids. Trimming took off 0 bases at V and 13 bases at J, with 10 bases between the two ends. The CDR3 bases are TGTGCCTGGAGTGTATCTAGAGTTCAGTTCTTC. This translates into CAWSVSRVQFF. Full variable domain (remainder filled in from reference TRBV30 and TRBJ2-1): SQTIHQWPATLVQPVGSPLSLECTVEGTSNPNLYWYRQAAGRGLQLLFYSVGIGQISSEVPQNLSASRPQDRQFILSSKKLLLSDSGFYLCAWSVSRVQFFGPGTRLTVL.

This clone was seen more than once but under ten times. This chain's CDR3 is CASSLGLGGTDTQYF. For the CDR3, the DNA is TGTGCCAGCAGCTTAGGACTAGGGGGCACAGATACGCAGTATTTT. The chain recombines TRBV7-2 with TRBJ2-3; D perhaps matches TRBD2 (6 bases). Trimming took off 1 base at V and 1 base at J, with 9 bases between the two ends. Germline CDR1 is SGHTA and CDR2 is FQGNSA. This CDR3 contains 15 residues.

J is TRBJ1-2 and V is TRBV4-3, with 7 bases that match TRBD1. Germline trimming cut 6 bases from V and 10 bases from J; bases unmatched to any gene: 5. The length of the CDR3 is 11 residues. Germline CDR1 and CDR2: LGHNA and YSLEER. This CDR3 reads CASRRDSTYTF. The CDR3 bases are TGCGCCAGCAGAAGGGACAGCACCTACACCTTC.

V gene TRBV7-3 combines with J gene TRBJ1-6, with TRBD1 matching over 9 bases. Germline loops: CDR1 SGHTA, CDR2 FQGTGA. V lost 5 bases and J lost 5; bases outside the gene matches: 4. The CDR3 extends over 15 amino acids. The CDR3 is CASSKGQGHNSPLHF. The CDR3 DNA reads TGTGCCAGCAGCAAGGGACAGGGACATAATTCACCCCTCCACTTT.

For this clone: This CDR3 is also generated by other DNA sequences in the sample. The genes are TRBV4-3 and TRBJ1-1; D uncertain. V was shortened by 3 bases and J by 3 bases, with 8 bases between the two germline ends. Germline V gives CDR1 LGHNA, CDR2 YSLEER. The CDR3 length is 13 residues. CDR3 amino acids: CASSQTRDTEAFF. CDR3 DNA sequence: TGCGCCAGCAGCCAGACCCGGGACACTGAAGCTTTCTTT.

The rearrangement uses TRBV27 and TRBJ1-2; 10 positions agree with TRBD1. Germline-derived CDR1 and CDR2 are MNHEY and SMNVEV (reference sequence). CDR3 length: 14 residues. The V gene end was trimmed by 5 bases and the J gene end by 8 bases; junction bases not matched to a gene: 8. The CDR3 reads CASSPGTGAGGYTF. For the CDR3, the DNA is TGTGCCAGCAGTCCCGGGACAGGGGCGGGGGGCTACACCTTC.

This chain connects TRBV12-3 or TRBV12-4 to TRBJ2-1, with 8 bases that match TRBD1. The CDR3 loop spans 13 amino acids. Trimming removed 6 bases from V and 6 bases from J; junction bases left unmatched: 4. CDR3 loop: CASRTGVGNEQFF. DNA for the CDR3: TGTGCCAGCAGGACAGGGGTAGGCAATGAGCAGTTCTTC.